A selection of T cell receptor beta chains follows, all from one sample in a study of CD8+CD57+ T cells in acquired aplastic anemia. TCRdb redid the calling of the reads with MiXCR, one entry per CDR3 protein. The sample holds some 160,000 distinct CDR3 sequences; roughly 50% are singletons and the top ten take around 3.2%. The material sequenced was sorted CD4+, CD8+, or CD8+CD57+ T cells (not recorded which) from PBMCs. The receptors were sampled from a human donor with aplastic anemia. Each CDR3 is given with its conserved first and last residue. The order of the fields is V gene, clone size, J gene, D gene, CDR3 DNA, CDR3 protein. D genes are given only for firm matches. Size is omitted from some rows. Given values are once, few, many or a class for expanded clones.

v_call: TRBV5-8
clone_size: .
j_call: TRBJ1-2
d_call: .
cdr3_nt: TGTGCCAGCAGCCAAGAACCAGGCTATGGCTACACCTTC
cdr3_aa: CASSQEPGYGYTF

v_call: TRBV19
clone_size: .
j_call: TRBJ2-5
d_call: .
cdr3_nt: TGTGCCAGTAGTATAGTAGGAGGGGGCGTAGAGACCCAGTACTTC
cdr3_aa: CASSIVGGGVETQYF

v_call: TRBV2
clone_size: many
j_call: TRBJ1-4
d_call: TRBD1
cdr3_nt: TGTGCCAGCAGTGAAACGGGCAGGGGGAGGGAAAAACTGTTTTTT
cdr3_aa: CASSETGRGREKLFF

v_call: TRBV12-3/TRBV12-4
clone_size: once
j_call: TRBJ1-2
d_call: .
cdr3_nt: TGTGCCAGCAGTGAAACGACAGGTACTAACTATGGCTACACCTTC
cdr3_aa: CASSETTGTNYGYTF

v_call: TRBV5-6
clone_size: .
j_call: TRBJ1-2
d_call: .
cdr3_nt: TGTGCCAGCAGCTCGCCCCTCCCAGGGTATGGCTACACCTTC
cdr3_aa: CASSSPLPGYGYTF

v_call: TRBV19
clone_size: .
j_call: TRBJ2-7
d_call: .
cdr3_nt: TGTGCCAGTATTAAACCCCCGGGACAAGTGAGCTGGCAGTACTTC
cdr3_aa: CASIKPPGQVSWQYF

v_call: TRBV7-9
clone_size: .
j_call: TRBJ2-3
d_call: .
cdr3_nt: TGTGCCAGCGGGGGGAGGGGGGAAGATACGCAGTATTTT
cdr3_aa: CASGGRGEDTQYF

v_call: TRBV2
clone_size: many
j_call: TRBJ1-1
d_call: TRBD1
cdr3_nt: TGTGCCAGCAGCGAGGACAGGATACGGACTGAAGCTTTCTTT
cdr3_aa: CASSEDRIRTEAFF

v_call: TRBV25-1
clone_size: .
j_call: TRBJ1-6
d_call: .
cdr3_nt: .
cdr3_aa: CACSARGTETANSPLHF

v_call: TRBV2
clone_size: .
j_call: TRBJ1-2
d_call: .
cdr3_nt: TGTGCCAGCAGTACAGGCCGTTATGGCTACACCTTC
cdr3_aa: CASSTGRYGYTF

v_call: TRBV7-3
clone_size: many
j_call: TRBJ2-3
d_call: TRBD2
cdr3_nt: TGTGCCAGCAGCTCATATAGCGGGACTGGCACAGATACGCAGTATTTT
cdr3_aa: CASSSYSGTGTDTQYF

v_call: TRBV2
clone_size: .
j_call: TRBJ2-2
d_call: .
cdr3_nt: TGTGCCAGCCGGACCTACACCGGGAAGCTGTTTTTT
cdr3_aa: CASRTYTGKLFF

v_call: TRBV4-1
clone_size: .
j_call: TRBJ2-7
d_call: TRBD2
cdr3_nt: TGCGCCAGCAGCCAAGACGGACTAGCGGGGGCTCTCTCCTACGAGCAGTACTTC
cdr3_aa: CASSQDGLAGALSYEQYF

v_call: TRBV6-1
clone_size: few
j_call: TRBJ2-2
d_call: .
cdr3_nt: TGTGCCAGCAGTGAGGGGATCTCCGGGGAGCTGTTTTTT
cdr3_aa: CASSEGISGELFF

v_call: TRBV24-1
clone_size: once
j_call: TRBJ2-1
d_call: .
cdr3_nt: TGTGCCACCAGTGAGGCTAGCGAGAGCAATGAGCAGTTCTTC
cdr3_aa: CATSEASESNEQFF

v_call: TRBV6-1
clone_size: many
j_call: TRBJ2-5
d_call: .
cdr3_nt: TGTGCCAGCAGTGGAGACGCAGGGAATGTAGGAGAGACCCAGTACTTC
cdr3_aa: CASSGDAGNVGETQYF

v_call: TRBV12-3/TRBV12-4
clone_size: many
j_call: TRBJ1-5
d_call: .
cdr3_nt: TGTGCCAGCAGCCGACGGGACAGCAATCAGCCCCAGCATTTT
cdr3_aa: CASSRRDSNQPQHF

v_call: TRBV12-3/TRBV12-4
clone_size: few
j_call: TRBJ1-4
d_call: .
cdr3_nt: TGTGCCAGCAGGGACACGGGGGCAACTAATGAAAAACTGTTTTTT
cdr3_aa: CASRDTGATNEKLFF

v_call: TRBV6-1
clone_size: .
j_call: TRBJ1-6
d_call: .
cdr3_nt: TGTGCCAGCAGCTTAGCTACAGGGTTGAATAATTCACCCCTCCACTTT
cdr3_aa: CASSLATGLNNSPLHF

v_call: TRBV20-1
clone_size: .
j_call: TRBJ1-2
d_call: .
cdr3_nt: TGCAGCACCCTGGGAGGGAATCAGTATGGCTACACCTTC
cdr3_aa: CSTLGGNQYGYTF

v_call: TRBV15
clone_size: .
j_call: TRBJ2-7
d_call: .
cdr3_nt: TGTGCCACCAGCAGTCAACAGGGTCCCGAATACGAGCAGTACTTC
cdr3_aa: CATSSQQGPEYEQYF

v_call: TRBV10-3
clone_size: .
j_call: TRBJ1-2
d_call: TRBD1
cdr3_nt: TGTGCCATCAGTGCCTCCGGGACAGAGGGCTATGGCTACACCTTC
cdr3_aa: CAISASGTEGYGYTF

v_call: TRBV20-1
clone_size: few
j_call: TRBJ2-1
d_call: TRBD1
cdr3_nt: TGCAGTGCTAGCTCTTACCCGACAGGGGGGGGGAACAATGAGCAGTTCTTC
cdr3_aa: CSASSYPTGGGNNEQFF

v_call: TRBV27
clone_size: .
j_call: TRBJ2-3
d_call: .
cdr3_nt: TGTGCCAGCAGTTTTGGCAGGGGTCACACAGATACGCAGTATTTT
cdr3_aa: CASSFGRGHTDTQYF

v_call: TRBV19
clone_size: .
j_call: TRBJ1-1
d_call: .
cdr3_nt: TGTGCCAGTAGTATGACGGAGGTTACCGAAGCTTTCTTT
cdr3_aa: CASSMTEVTEAFF

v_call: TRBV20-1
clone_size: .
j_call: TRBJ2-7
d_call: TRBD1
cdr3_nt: TGCAGTGCTACAGGCGACAGGGACTACGAGCAGTACTTC
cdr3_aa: CSATGDRDYEQYF

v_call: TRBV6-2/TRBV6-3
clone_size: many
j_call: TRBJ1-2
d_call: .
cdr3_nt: TGTGCCAGCAGTTACCAACAGGACTATGGCTACACCTTC
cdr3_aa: CASSYQQDYGYTF